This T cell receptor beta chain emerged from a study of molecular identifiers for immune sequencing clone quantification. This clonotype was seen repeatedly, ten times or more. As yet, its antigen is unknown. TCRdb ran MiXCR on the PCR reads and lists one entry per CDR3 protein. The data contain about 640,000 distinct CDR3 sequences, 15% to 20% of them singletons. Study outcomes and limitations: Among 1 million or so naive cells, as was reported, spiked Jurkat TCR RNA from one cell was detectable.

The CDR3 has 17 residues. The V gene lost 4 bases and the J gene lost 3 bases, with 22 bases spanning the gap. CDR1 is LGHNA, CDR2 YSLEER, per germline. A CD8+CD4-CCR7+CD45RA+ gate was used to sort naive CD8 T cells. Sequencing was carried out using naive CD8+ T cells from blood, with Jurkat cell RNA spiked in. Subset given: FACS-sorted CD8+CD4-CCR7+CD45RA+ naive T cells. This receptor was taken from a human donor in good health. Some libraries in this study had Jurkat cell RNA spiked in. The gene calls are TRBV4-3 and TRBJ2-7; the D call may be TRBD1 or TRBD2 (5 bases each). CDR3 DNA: TGCGCCAGCAGCCGGGACCGAACTATCTCTACTGGCTACGAGCAGTACTTC. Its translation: CASSRDRTISTGYEQYF.